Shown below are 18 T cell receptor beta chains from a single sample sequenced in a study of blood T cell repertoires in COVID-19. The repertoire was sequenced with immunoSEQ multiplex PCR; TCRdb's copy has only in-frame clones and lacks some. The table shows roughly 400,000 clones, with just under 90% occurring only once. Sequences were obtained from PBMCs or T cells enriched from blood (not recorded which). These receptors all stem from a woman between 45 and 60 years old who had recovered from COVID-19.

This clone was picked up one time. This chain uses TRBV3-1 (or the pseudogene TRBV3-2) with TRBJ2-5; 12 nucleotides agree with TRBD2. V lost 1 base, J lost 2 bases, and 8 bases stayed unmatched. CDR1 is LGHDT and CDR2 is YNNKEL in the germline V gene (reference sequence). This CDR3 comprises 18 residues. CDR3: CASSQVLAGGPSQETQYF. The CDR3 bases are TGTGCCAGCAGCCAAGTCCTAGCGGGGGGGCCCTCGCAAGAGACCCAGTACTTC.

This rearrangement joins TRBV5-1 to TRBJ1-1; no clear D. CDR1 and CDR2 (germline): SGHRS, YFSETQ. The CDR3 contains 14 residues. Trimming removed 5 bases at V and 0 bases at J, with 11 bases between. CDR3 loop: CASRQGRVNTEAFF. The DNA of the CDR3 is TGCGCCAGCAGGCAAGGGAGGGTGAACACTGAAGCTTTCTTT. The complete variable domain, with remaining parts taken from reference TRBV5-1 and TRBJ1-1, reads KAGVTQTPRYLIKTRGQQVTLSCSPISGHRSVSWYQQTPGQGLQFLFEYFSETQRNKGNFPGRFSGRQFSNSRSEMNVSTLELGDSALYLCASRQGRVNTEAFFGQGTRLTVV.

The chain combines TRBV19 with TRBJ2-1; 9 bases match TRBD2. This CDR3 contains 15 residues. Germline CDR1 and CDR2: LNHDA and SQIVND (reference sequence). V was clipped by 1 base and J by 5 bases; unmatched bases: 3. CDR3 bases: TGTGCCAGTAGTATAGGTAGCGGGGGCGACAATGAGCAGTTCTTC. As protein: CASSIGSGGDNEQFF.

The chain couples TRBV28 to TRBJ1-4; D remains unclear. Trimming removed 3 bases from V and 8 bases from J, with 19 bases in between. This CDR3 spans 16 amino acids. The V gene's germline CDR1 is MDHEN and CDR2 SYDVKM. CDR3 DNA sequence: TGTGCCAGCAGTTTTAGCCGAGCCACTTGGTCGGAAAAACTGTTTTTT. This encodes CASSFSRATWSEKLFF.

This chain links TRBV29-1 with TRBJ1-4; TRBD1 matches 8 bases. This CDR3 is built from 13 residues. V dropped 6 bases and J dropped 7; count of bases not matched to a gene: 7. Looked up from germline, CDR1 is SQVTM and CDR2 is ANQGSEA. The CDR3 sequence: CSVQGAKREKLFF. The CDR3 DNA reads TGCAGCGTCCAGGGGGCCAAACGTGAAAAACTGTTTTTT.

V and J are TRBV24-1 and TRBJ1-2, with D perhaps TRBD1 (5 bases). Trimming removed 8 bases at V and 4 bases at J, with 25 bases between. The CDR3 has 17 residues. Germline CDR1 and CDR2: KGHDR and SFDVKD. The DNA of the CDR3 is TGTGCCACCAACAACCAACCCAGGGTCCCGGAGCTCTATGGCTACACCTTC. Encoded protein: CATNNQPRVPELYGYTF.

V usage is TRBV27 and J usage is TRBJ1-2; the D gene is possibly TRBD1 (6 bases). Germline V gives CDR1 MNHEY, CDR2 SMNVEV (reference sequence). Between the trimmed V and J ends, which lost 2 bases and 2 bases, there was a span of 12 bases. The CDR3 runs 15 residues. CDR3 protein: CASSLEGRGNYGYTF. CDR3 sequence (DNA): TGTGCCAGCAGTTTAGAGGGGAGGGGGAACTATGGCTACACCTTC.

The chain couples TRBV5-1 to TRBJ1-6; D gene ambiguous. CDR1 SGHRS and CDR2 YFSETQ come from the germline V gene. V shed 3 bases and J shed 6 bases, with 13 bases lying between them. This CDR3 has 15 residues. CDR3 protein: CASSWAEPSNSPLHF. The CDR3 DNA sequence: TGCGCCAGCAGCTGGGCTGAACCTTCTAATTCACCCCTCCACTTT.

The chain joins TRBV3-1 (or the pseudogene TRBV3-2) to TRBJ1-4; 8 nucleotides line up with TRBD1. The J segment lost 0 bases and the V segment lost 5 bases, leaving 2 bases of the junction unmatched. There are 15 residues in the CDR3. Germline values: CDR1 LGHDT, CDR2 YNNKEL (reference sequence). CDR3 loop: CASSGGQATNEKLFF. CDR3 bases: TGTGCCAGCAGCGGGGGACAGGCAACTAATGAAAAACTGTTTTTT.

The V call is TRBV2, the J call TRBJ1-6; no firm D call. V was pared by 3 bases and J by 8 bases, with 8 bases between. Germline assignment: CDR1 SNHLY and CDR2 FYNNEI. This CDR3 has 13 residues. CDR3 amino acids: CASSDEKYSPLHF. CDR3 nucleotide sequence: TGTGCCAGCAGTGATGAGAAATATTCACCCCTCCACTTT.

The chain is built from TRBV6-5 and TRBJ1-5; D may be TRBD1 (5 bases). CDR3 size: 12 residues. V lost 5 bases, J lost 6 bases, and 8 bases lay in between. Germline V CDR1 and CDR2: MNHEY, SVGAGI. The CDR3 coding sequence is TGTGCCAGCAGTAGACAGTTTCAGCCCCAGCATTTT. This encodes CASSRQFQPQHF.

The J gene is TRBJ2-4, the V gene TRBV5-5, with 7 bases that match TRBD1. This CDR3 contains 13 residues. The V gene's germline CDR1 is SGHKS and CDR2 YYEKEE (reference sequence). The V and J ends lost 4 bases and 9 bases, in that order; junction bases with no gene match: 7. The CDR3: CASSAGTVGIQYF. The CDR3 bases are TGTGCCAGCAGCGCCGGGACAGTGGGCATTCAGTACTTC.

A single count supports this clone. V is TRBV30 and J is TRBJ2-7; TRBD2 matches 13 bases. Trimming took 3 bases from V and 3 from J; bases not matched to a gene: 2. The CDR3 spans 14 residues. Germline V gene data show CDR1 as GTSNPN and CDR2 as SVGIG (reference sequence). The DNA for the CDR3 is TGTGCCTGGAGGGGACTAGCGGGGTTCTACGAGCAGTACTTC. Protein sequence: CAWRGLAGFYEQYF.

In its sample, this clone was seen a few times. The CDR3 here is CASSQVRLVAYNEQFF. The CDR3 bases are TGCGCCAGCAGCCAAGTCCGACTAGTCGCCTACAATGAGCAGTTCTTC. V usage is TRBV4-1 and J usage is TRBJ2-1, with D maybe TRBD2 (6 bases). Trimming took off 1 base at V and 2 bases at J, with 12 bases between the two ends. Germline assignment: CDR1 MGHRA and CDR2 YSYEKL. This CDR3 region has 16 residues.

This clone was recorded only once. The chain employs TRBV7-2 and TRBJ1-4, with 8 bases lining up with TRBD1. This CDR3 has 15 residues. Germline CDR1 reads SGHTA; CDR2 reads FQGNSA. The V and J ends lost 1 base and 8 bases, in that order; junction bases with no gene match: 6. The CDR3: CASSLGDRIREKLFF. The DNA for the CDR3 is TGTGCCAGCAGCTTAGGGGACAGGATTAGGGAAAAACTGTTTTTT.

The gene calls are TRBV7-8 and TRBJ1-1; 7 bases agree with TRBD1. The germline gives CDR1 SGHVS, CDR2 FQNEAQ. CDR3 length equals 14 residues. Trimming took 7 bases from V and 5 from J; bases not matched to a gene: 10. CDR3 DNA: TGTGCCAGCAACCGAGCAGGGGGAGGGACTGAAGCTTTCTTT. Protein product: CASNRAGGGTEAFF. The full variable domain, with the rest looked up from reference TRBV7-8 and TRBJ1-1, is GAGVSQSPRYKVAKRGQDVALRCDPISGHVSLFWYQQALGQGPEFLTYFQNEAQLDKSGLPSDRFFAERPEGSVSTLKIQRTQQEDSAVYLCASNRAGGGTEAFFGQGTRLTVV.

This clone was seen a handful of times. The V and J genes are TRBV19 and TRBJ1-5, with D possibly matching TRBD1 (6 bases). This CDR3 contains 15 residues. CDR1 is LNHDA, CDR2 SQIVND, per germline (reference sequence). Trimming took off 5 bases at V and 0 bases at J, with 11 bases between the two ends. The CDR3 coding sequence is TGTGCCAGTAGTTCCACAGGGTTTAGCAATCAGCCCCAGCATTTT. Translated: CASSSTGFSNQPQHF.

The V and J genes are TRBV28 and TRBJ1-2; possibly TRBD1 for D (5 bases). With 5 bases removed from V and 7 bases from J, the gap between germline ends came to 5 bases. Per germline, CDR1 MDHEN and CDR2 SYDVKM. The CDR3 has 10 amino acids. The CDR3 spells CASSQGGYTF. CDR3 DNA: TGTGCCAGCAGTCAGGGTGGCTACACCTTC.